Shown below are 15 T cell receptor beta chains from a single sample sequenced in a study of control samples from healthy donors and cancer patients. Repertoires were generated with immunoSEQ multiplex PCR, while TCRdb's copy carries only in-frame clones and drops some. The data show about 180,000 clones, roughly 89% seen once. Sequencing was performed on blood. The origin of the receptors is a woman aged 45 to 65 in good health.

Details on this clone: The junction and the germline gene differ at one end; a read error may be behind it. V usage is TRBV7-7 and J usage is TRBJ2-7; 8 bases are shared with TRBD2. CDR1 SSHAT and CDR2 FNYEAQ come from the germline V gene (reference sequence). This CDR3 contains 15 residues. CDR3 amino acids: CASSPSSGPSYEQYF. CDR3 nucleotide sequence: TGTGCTAGCAGCCCCTCTAGCGGGCCCTCCTACGAGCAGTACTTC.

V and J are TRBV10-2 and TRBJ2-3; 7 positions agree with TRBD2. The CDR3 consists of 14 residues. V was clipped by 11 bases and J by 2 bases; unmatched bases: 10. Germline V gene sequence: CDR1 WSHSY, CDR2 SAAADI. The CDR3 loop is CASEERGLTDTQYF. As DNA, the CDR3 is TGCGCCTCAGAAGAGCGGGGACTCACAGATACGCAGTATTTT.

This chain connects TRBV21-1 to TRBJ1-1; the table names TRBD1, a call not compared with the DNA. TRBV21-1 is deemed a pseudogene. The CDR3 runs 16 residues. CDR3 amino acids: CASSIPSPMAAGEAFF. CDR3 nucleotides: TGTGCCAGCAGCATACCAAGCCCTATGGCAGCAGGTGAAGCTTTCTTT.

A note on this clone: Within the sample, other DNA sequences also encode this same CDR3. The chain uses TRBV12-5 and TRBJ2-3; D is possibly TRBD1 (6 bases). Germline-derived CDR1 and CDR2 are LGHNT and FRNRAP. The CDR3 contains 13 residues. The germline V and J ends were trimmed by 6 bases and 2 bases, with 9 bases remaining between them. This chain's CDR3 is CASGQGNTDTQYF. As DNA, the CDR3 is TGTGCTAGTGGACAGGGCAACACAGATACGCAGTATTTT.

This chain uses TRBV28 with TRBJ2-3; the D is unclear. Per germline, CDR1 MDHEN and CDR2 SYDVKM. The V gene lost 3 bases and the J gene lost 1 base, with 8 bases spanning the gap. The CDR3 sequence is 14 residues long. The CDR3 is CASSFGVGTDTQYF. DNA of the CDR3: TGTGCCAGCAGTTTCGGAGTGGGCACAGATACGCAGTATTTT.

The chain combines TRBV7-8 with TRBJ2-2; TRBD1 matches 11 bases. CDR3 length: 17 residues. With 1 base clipped from V and 4 bases from J, the junction kept 5 bases outside the gene matches. Germline V lookup: CDR1 SGHVS, CDR2 FQNEAQ. This CDR3 is CASSLVGGQGGTGELFF. In nucleotides, the CDR3 is TGTGCCAGCAGCTTAGTGGGGGGACAGGGGGGCACCGGGGAGCTGTTTTTT.

V is TRBV12-5 and J is TRBJ1-1; D ambiguous. Germline lookup yields CDR1 LGHNT and CDR2 FRNRAP. V dropped 2 bases and J dropped 1 base, with 8 bases sitting between them. The CDR3 has 14 residues. CDR3 loop: CASGLLGENTEAFF. DNA for the CDR3: TGTGCTAGTGGTTTGTTGGGCGAGAACACTGAAGCTTTCTTT.

Remarks on this clone: The same CDR3 is also encoded by other DNA sequences in this sample. The V gene is TRBV7-8, the J gene TRBJ2-1, with 10 positions matching TRBD1. Germline V CDR1 and CDR2: SGHVS, FQNEAQ. This CDR3 is 16 amino acids long. Trimming took 4 bases from V and 10 from J; bases not matched to a gene: 13. The CDR3 DNA sequence: TGTGCCAGCAGCTCCCGAGATAGGACAGGGGGGGTGGAGCAGTTCTTC. Residues: CASSSRDRTGGVEQFF.

This chain uses TRBV2 with TRBJ1-2, with D perhaps TRBD1 (5 bases). Germline V CDR1 and CDR2: SNHLY, FYNNEI. V was clipped by 6 bases and J by 8 bases, with 16 bases between them. The CDR3 runs 13 residues. The CDR3 coding sequence is TGTGCCAGCAGCCCCAGTGGGGGGATGGGCTACACCTTC. Translation gives CASSPSGGMGYTF.

The rearrangement links TRBV7-3 to TRBJ1-4; D remains ambiguous. Deletions cut 0 bases from V and 5 bases from J, with 4 bases between. Germline CDR1 SGHTA, CDR2 FQGTGA. The CDR3 has 13 amino acids. CDR3 region: CASSLTSNEKLFF. CDR3 coding DNA: TGTGCCAGCAGCTTAACCTCCAATGAAAAACTGTTTTTT. Full variable domain (missing parts from reference TRBV7-3 and TRBJ1-4): GAGVSQTPSNKVTEKGKYVELRCDPISGHTALYWYRQSLGQGPEFLIYFQGTGAADDSGLPNDRFFAVRPEGSVSTLKIQRTERGDSAVYLCASSLTSNEKLFFGSGTQLSVL.

About this clone: This specimen includes other DNA sequences encoding the same CDR3. The rearrangement joins TRBV5-1 to TRBJ1-1, with D hard to call. The CDR3 sequence is 13 residues long. V was cut by 0 bases and J by 1 base, with 4 bases left in between. Looked up from germline, CDR1 is SGHRS and CDR2 is YFSETQ. As DNA, the CDR3 is TGCGCCAGCAGCTTGGGCGAGAACACTGAAGCTTTCTTT. Its translation is CASSLGENTEAFF.

The V gene is TRBV24-1, the J gene TRBJ2-2; 10 bases agree with TRBD1. CDR1 and CDR2 (germline): KGHDR, SFDVKD. The CDR3 length is 16 residues. J was trimmed by 5 bases and V by 4 bases; bases with no gene match: 6. The DNA of the CDR3 is TGTGCCACCAGTGACCCTGGACAGGGGGGAACCGGGGAGCTGTTTTTT. Translation gives CATSDPGQGGTGELFF.

The chain couples TRBV5-4 to TRBJ1-2, with D perhaps TRBD1 (5 bases). Germline V CDR1 and CDR2: SGHNT, YYREEE (reference sequence). Trimming removed 6 bases at V and 8 bases at J, with 23 bases between. The CDR3 has 15 residues. Here the CDR3 reads CASNRAGLFLGGYTF. Written as DNA, the CDR3 is TGTGCCAGCAATCGGGCAGGGCTGTTCCTAGGCGGCTACACCTTC. Full variable domain (missing parts from reference TRBV5-4 and TRBJ1-2): ETGVTQSPTHLIKTRGQQVTLRCSSQSGHNTVSWYQQALGQGPQFIFQYYREEENGRGNFPPRFSGLQFPNYSSELNVNALELDDSALYLCASNRAGLFLGGYTFGSGTRLTVV.

The CDR3 bases are TGTGCCAGCAGTTACTCGAATGTTATCCCTGAAGCTTTCTTT. Amino acids: CASSYSNVIPEAFF. The chain joins TRBV6-5 to TRBJ1-1; D not certain. V was trimmed by 0 bases and J by 6 bases, leaving 11 bases between them. The germline gives CDR1 MNHEY, CDR2 SVGAGI. The CDR3 runs to 14 residues.

The chain recombines TRBV9 with TRBJ2-5; D remains unclear. The CDR3 length is 13 residues. Per the germline V gene, CDR1 is SGDLS and CDR2 is YYNGEE. V was clipped by 1 base and J by 7 bases, with 11 bases between them. DNA for the CDR3: TGTGCCAGCAGCGTATCAGGTGTGGGGACCCAGTACTTC. It specifies CASSVSGVGTQYF. Drawing the rest from reference TRBV9 and TRBJ2-5, the complete variable domain is DSGVTQTPKHLITATGQRVTLRCSPRSGDLSVYWYQQSLDQGLQFLIQYYNGEERAKGNILERFSAQQFPDLHSELNLSSLELGDSALYFCASSVSGVGTQYFGPGTRLLVL.